This T cell receptor (beta chain) is from a study of T cells after yellow fever vaccination (dated 2019 in TCRdb). About the investigation overall: The SMART-Seq v4 Ultra Low Input RNA kit was used to prepare libraries from fractions with low cell numbers. Two healthy male donors made up the cohort, one aged 18 to 29 years and the other aged 30 to 39 years. To track T-cell clones before and after primary and booster YFV17D yellow fever vaccination, bulk TCR alpha and beta repertoires were sequenced longitudinally. Blood was collected at multiple timepoints before and after primary and secondary immunization, and bulk PBMC replicates and cell subsets were isolated. Paper-wide results and their limitations: The secondary T-cell response was weaker than the primary response but faster, peaking on day 5 instead of day 15. A small fraction of clonotypes appeared in both the CD4 and CD8 compartments, likely as a result of convergent recombination. FACS-sorted repertoires could contain abundant contaminating clonotypes from the bulk population, so computational filtering was required. Because only a couple of donors were included in the study, the extent to which the findings can be generalized is limited. After the booster, most of the clones that had expanded following primary vaccination were detected again (almost 98% of CD4 and 85% to 90% of CD8), which suggests that memory was broadly maintained.

V loses 8 bases, J loses 3 bases, and the germline ends lie 16 bases apart. From the germline V gene, CDR1 is MGHRA and CDR2 is YSYEKL. The CDR3 runs 14 residues from the cysteine to the phenylalanine. The DNA shown is the 42-base CDR3, in frame from base 1. Concerning this clonotype: This clone's antigen is unknown. Per-base qualities were not stored, and no clone one base away is much larger.

Data came from an Illumina NovaSeq 6000. TCR cDNA was synthesized by 5'RACE template switching, through which a universal primer site and unique molecular identifiers were introduced. cDNA synthesis was primed from both the TCR alpha and TCR beta constant segments. Library amplification involved two PCR steps, and the second step added sample barcodes and sequencing adapters. Sequencing of the libraries was done on either Illumina HiSeq 2500 (2x100 bp) or NovaSeq (2x150 bp). The paper's processing steps were these. Reads were demultiplexed and collapsed into UMI consensus sequences with MIGEC, and V(D)J alignment was performed with MiXCR. Vaccine-responding clonotypes were identified with edgeR using replicate PBMC samples, with FDR below 0.01 and a log2 fold change above 5 up to day 15 being required. Each bulk clonotype received a CD4 or CD8 identity based on whether the sequenced CD4 or CD8 repertoire contained that clonotype at higher abundance. In TCRdb, the public reads were trimmed at Q25 with fastp and aligned with MiXCR, with productive beta chains retained. Entries are consolidated by CDR3 protein sequence, retaining the most common genes and DNA. The V and J calls here are based on TCRdb, not the publication. The sample table shows about 160,000 distinct CDR3 sequences, and about a tenth are seen once. The ten largest account for roughly a third of the sample.

In light of the paper, this sample's treatment or condition label describes: live attenuated yellow fever vaccine strain. PBMCs were isolated from peripheral blood using a standard Ficoll-Paque protocol. Dynabeads CD4 and CD8 positive selection kits were used to isolate the CD4 and CD8 T-cell fractions. RNA was extracted with TriZol from bulk PBMCs, CD4 and CD8 fractions, and dextramer-positive and dextramer-negative fractions. The sequence was collected from a man between 18 and 35 years old who received the YFV17D yellow fever vaccine. The chain is encoded by TRBV4-1 joined to TRBJ2-5; TRBD2 is perhaps the D gene, given 7 matching bases. The sequencing used CD8+ T cells sorted from PBMCs, collected 45 days after the yellow fever booster vaccination. The nucleotide sequence is given as TGCGCCAGCGCAAGGGGGAGCGGGGAAGAGACCCAGTACTTC. This yields the protein CASARGSGEETQYF.